Shown below are 25 T cell receptor beta chains from a single sample sequenced in a study of cytotoxic CD8 clonotypes in ibrutinib-treated CLL. Assay used: immunoSEQ multiplex PCR; TCRdb lists only in-frame clones, some missing. In the table there are around 310,000 clones, 70% to 80% of which are singletons. The source material was PBMCs, sampled before ibrutinib treatment. The source is a human donor with chronic lymphocytic leukemia.

The rearrangement joins TRBV10-3 to TRBJ2-7; D is ambiguous. Germline values: CDR1 ENHRY, CDR2 SYGVKD. The germline V and J ends were trimmed by 7 bases and 5 bases, with 15 bases remaining between them. The CDR3 is made up of 13 amino acids. The CDR3, as DNA: TGTGCCATCAACCAACTTCGAGGCGACGAGCAGTACTTC. This gives the protein CAINQLRGDEQYF.

V usage is TRBV19 and J usage is TRBJ2-1; 10 positions agree with TRBD2. Germline loops: CDR1 LNHDA, CDR2 SQIVND (reference sequence). Trimming at V came to 5 bases and at J to 3 bases, leaving 4 bases not matched to a gene. The CDR3 is 15 amino acids. The CDR3 DNA reads TGTGCCAGTAGTTCTGGACTAGCGGACTACAATGAGCAGTTCTTC. Protein: CASSSGLADYNEQFF. The full variable domain, in which reference TRBV19 and TRBJ2-1 provide the parts outside the CDR3, is DGGITQSPKYLFRKEGQNVTLSCEQNLNHDAMYWYRQDPGQGLRLIYYSQIVNDFQKGDIAEGYSVSREKKESFPLTVTSAQKNPTAFYLCASSSGLADYNEQFFGPGTRLTVL.

The gene calls are TRBV6-5 and TRBJ2-1, with 12 bases fitting TRBD2. The CDR3 loop spans 16 amino acids. In germline, CDR1 is MNHEY, CDR2 SVGAGI. V gave up 2 bases and J gave up 7 bases; unmatched junction bases: 6. CDR3 DNA sequence: TGTGCCAGCAGTTACCGACTAGCGGGAGAGGTGAATGAGCAGTTCTTC. Its translation is CASSYRLAGEVNEQFF.

This sequence joins TRBV29-1 and TRBJ2-2; 11 bases fit TRBD2. Germline loops: CDR1 SQVTM, CDR2 ANQGSEA. CDR3 length equals 16 residues. The V gene end was trimmed by 6 bases and the J gene end by 5 bases; junction bases not matched to a gene: 11. DNA for the CDR3: TGCAGCGTGCTCACTAGCGGGAGAGGCTGGACCGGGGAGCTGTTTTTT. This encodes CSVLTSGRGWTGELFF.

This chain uses TRBV5-1 with TRBJ1-4; D not resolved. The germline CDR1 and CDR2 sequences are SGHRS and YFSETQ. This CDR3 spans 14 amino acids. Trimming stripped 3 bases from V and 5 bases from J, with 11 bases between. DNA of the CDR3: TGCGCCAGCAGCTCCACGGGCGGGAATGAAAAACTGTTTTTT. This codes for CASSSTGGNEKLFF.

The chain links TRBV5-6 to TRBJ2-7; a weak D match, TRBD1 (6 bases). The germline gives CDR1 SGHDT, CDR2 YYEEEE. V was shortened by 2 bases and J by 6 bases, with 24 bases between the two germline ends. CDR3 length equals 17 residues. This CDR3 reads CASSLPGHASEGSEQYF. The CDR3 DNA sequence: TGTGCCAGCAGCTTACCGGGACACGCCAGTGAGGGGAGCGAGCAGTACTTC.

V usage is TRBV2 and J usage is TRBJ2-7, with 8 nucleotides matching TRBD1. Germline CDR1 is SNHLY and CDR2 is FYNNEI. V lost 5 bases, J lost 0 bases, and 3 bases stayed unmatched. This CDR3 spans 14 amino acids. For the CDR3, the DNA is TGTGCCAGCAGTTCGGACAGGGCCTCCTACGAGCAGTACTTC. Protein: CASSSDRASYEQYF. Looking up the rest from reference TRBV2 and TRBJ2-7 gives the full variable domain: EPEVTQTPSHQVTQMGQEVILRCVPISNHLYFYWYRQILGQKVEFLVSFYNNEISEKSEIFDDQFSVERPDGSNFTLKIRSTKLEDSAMYFCASSSDRASYEQYFGPGTRLTVT.

This chain links TRBV7-2 with TRBJ2-1, with 7 bases identical to TRBD2. The V gene end was trimmed by 1 base and the J gene end by 15 bases; junction bases not matched to a gene: 12. Germline loops: CDR1 SGHTA, CDR2 FQGNSA. This CDR3 contains 14 residues. Here the CDR3 reads CASSLGRGRATLFF. The CDR3 region has the DNA TGTGCCAGCAGCTTAGGCCGGGGGAGGGCGACTTTGTTCTTC.

V is TRBV30 and J is TRBJ1-4; D is undetermined. V was clipped by 0 bases and J by 5 bases, with 4 bases between them. The CDR3 covers 12 residues. The germline gives CDR1 GTSNPN, CDR2 SVGIG (reference sequence). The CDR3 reads CAWSVLNEKLFF. The CDR3 DNA reads as TGTGCCTGGAGTGTTCTAAATGAAAAACTGTTTTTT.

This clone has more than one count but fewer than ten. This rearrangement joins TRBV7-8 to TRBJ1-2; D is unresolved. Trimming removed 2 bases at V and 4 bases at J, with 5 bases between. The germline V gene has CDR1 SGHVS and CDR2 FQNEAQ. The CDR3 covers 12 residues. This CDR3 is CASSLFGYGYTF. The DNA for the CDR3 is TGTGCCAGCAGCTTATTTGGCTATGGCTACACCTTC. The full variable domain, completed using reference TRBV7-8 and TRBJ1-2, is GAGVSQSPRYKVAKRGQDVALRCDPISGHVSLFWYQQALGQGPEFLTYFQNEAQLDKSGLPSDRFFAERPEGSVSTLKIQRTQQEDSAVYLCASSLFGYGYTFGSGTRLTVV.

This rearrangement joins TRBV7-8 to TRBJ2-7; 12 bases are shared with TRBD2. V lost 5 bases and J lost 1; bases outside the gene matches: 9. Germline CDR1 is SGHVS and CDR2 is FQNEAQ. The length of the CDR3 is 17 residues. For the CDR3, the DNA is TGTGCCAGCAGCCGCCTAGCGGGGGGGCGGGGATCCTACGAGCAGTACTTC. Amino acids: CASSRLAGGRGSYEQYF.

A word on this clone: Other DNA sequences in the sample encode the same CDR3. The rearrangement links TRBV30 to TRBJ1-4; the D is unclear. V lost 2 bases and J lost 8, with 6 bases in between. The germline CDR1 and CDR2 sequences are GTSNPN and SVGIG (reference sequence). This CDR3 region has 11 residues. The CDR3: CAWSIREKLFF. In DNA, the CDR3 is TGTGCCTGGAGTATAAGGGAAAAACTGTTTTTT.

The V gene is TRBV9, the J gene TRBJ1-1; no firm D call. This CDR3 is built from 12 residues. The germline V gene has CDR1 SGDLS and CDR2 YYNGEE. The CDR3 sequence: CATDPMNTEAFF. DNA for the CDR3: TGTGCGACCGACCCGATGAACACTGAAGCTTTCTTT.

The CDR3 protein is CASSISSGRNTGELFF. CDR3 in DNA: TGCGCCAGCAGCATTTCAAGCGGGAGGAACACCGGGGAGCTGTTTTTT. The chain is built from TRBV5-1 and TRBJ2-2, with TRBD2 matching over 8 bases. Germline assignment: CDR1 SGHRS and CDR2 YFSETQ. The V segment lost 4 bases and the J segment 1 base; nucleotides outside the gene matches: 6. The CDR3 runs 16 residues. Supplemented by reference TRBV5-1 and TRBJ2-2, the full variable domain reads KAGVTQTPRYLIKTRGQQVTLSCSPISGHRSVSWYQQTPGQGLQFLFEYFSETQRNKGNFPGRFSGRQFSNSRSEMNVSTLELGDSALYLCASSISSGRNTGELFFGEGSRLTVL.

This clone was observed a handful of times. The chain uses TRBV19 and TRBJ1-2; a weak D match, TRBD1 (6 bases). Trimming removed 6 bases from V and 4 bases from J, with 9 bases in between. The CDR3 is made up of 12 amino acids. CDR1 and CDR2 from the germline V gene are LNHDA and SQIVND (reference sequence). The CDR3 bases are TGTGCCAGTAGAACAGGGACCTATGGCTACACCTTC. This sequence encodes CASRTGTYGYTF.

This rearrangement joins TRBV6-1 to TRBJ2-3, with a possible D match to TRBD1 (6 bases). The length of the CDR3 is 15 residues. Trimming pared 0 bases from V and 1 base from J, leaving 8 bases between. Germline CDR1 and CDR2: MNHNS and SASEGT. CDR3 residues: CASSEAAGGTDTQYF. The CDR3 DNA is TGTGCCAGCAGTGAAGCGGCAGGGGGCACAGATACGCAGTATTTT.

This clone was observed a few times. V usage is TRBV30 and J usage is TRBJ1-2; 10 bases map to TRBD1. Germline CDR1 GTSNPN, CDR2 SVGIG (reference sequence). CDR3 length: 13 residues. After removal of 1 base from V and 7 bases from J, the junction contained 3 bases not matched to a gene. The DNA for the CDR3 is TGTGCCTGGAGTGCGGACAGGGGGGCTGGCTACACCTTC. This translates into CAWSADRGAGYTF.

The chain carries TRBV19 and TRBJ2-1; D is perhaps TRBD1 (6 bases). V lost 1 base, J lost 6 bases, and 13 bases lay in between. This CDR3 spans 15 amino acids. CDR1 is LNHDA, CDR2 SQIVND, per germline (reference sequence). CDR3 protein: CASSIGTGWSNEQFF. CDR3 sequence (DNA): TGTGCCAGTAGTATAGGAACAGGGTGGTCCAATGAGCAGTTCTTC.

This clone was counted only a few times. V and J are TRBV7-8 and TRBJ2-7; maybe TRBD2 (5 bases). Germline V lookup: CDR1 SGHVS, CDR2 FQNEAQ. The CDR3 is 15 amino acids. Trimming left V 1 base short and J 0 bases short, with 10 bases between. The CDR3 spells CASSLVPGSSYEQYF. CDR3 nucleotide sequence: TGTGCCAGCAGCTTAGTTCCGGGAAGCTCCTACGAGCAGTACTTC.

The chain has TRBV5-5 and TRBJ1-5; D is undetermined. Germline V lookup: CDR1 SGHKS, CDR2 YYEKEE (reference sequence). With 0 bases removed from V and 9 bases from J, the gap between germline ends came to 7 bases. The CDR3 is made up of 12 amino acids. DNA of the CDR3: TGTGCCAGCAGCTTGGTTATAGGGCCCCAGCATTTT. Its protein product is CASSLVIGPQHF.

This chain joins TRBV7-6 and TRBJ2-7; tentative D call: TRBD2 (7 bases). Trimming took off 1 base at V and 5 bases at J, with 18 bases between the two ends. This CDR3 spans 16 amino acids. The germline V gene has CDR1 SGHVS and CDR2 FNYEAQ. The CDR3 region is CASSLDLGGGGHEQYF. CDR3 in DNA: TGTGCCAGCAGCTTAGATTTAGGGGGGGGCGGGCACGAGCAGTACTTC.

The chain employs TRBV19 and TRBJ1-1; no firm D call. Deletions cut 5 bases from V and 3 bases from J, with 4 bases between. Germline V gene data show CDR1 as LNHDA and CDR2 as SQIVND (reference sequence). This CDR3 has 11 residues. The CDR3 region has the DNA TGTGCCAGTAGTCCATACACTGAAGCTTTCTTT. This encodes CASSPYTEAFF.

This rearrangement joins TRBV28 to TRBJ1-3; D is unresolved. This CDR3 is built from 17 residues. Per the germline V gene, CDR1 is MDHEN and CDR2 is SYDVKM. With 2 bases removed from V and 8 bases from J, the gap between germline ends came to 22 bases. This CDR3 is CASSLVGYDMAPDTIYF. Written as DNA, the CDR3 is TGTGCCAGCAGTTTAGTTGGGTACGACATGGCCCCCGACACCATATATTTT.

The chain is built from TRBV5-6 and TRBJ1-2; 9 bases map to TRBD1. Germline trimming cut 4 bases from V and 0 bases from J; bases unmatched to any gene: 7. Germline assignment: CDR1 SGHDT and CDR2 YYEEEE. CDR3 length: 16 amino acids. The CDR3 nucleotides read TGTGCCAGCAGCCCCGGGACAGGGAAAGCTAACTATGGCTACACCTTC. This codes for CASSPGTGKANYGYTF.

The gene calls are TRBV18 and TRBJ2-5; D might be TRBD1 (6 bases). The germline CDR1 and CDR2 sequences are KGHSH and LQKENI. This CDR3 comprises 14 residues. Trimming removed 3 bases from V and 7 bases from J, with 15 bases in between. The CDR3 nucleotides read TGTGCCAGCTCACCCACGGGACAAGATACGACCCAGTACTTC. This encodes CASSPTGQDTTQYF.